Reported below is one T cell receptor (beta chain). Germline V gives CDR1 SGHRS, CDR2 YFSETQ. The CDR3 has 16 amino acids. V lost 4 bases to trimming and J lost 5 bases, with 22 bases between them. The sample belongs to a study of blood T cell repertoires in COVID-19. For the study at large: Both acute and convalescent COVID-19 samples were obtained from the United States, Italy and Spain.

Original analysis: Reference gene primer amplification yielded estimated nucleated cell counts. The method was immunoSEQ multiplex PCR; TCRdb's version includes in-frame clones alone and lacks a portion of them. V, J and clone size reflect that table, while D and trimming were determined from the DNA. Seen here are about 110,000 clones, approximately 80% observed once, and the top ten hold around 14%. The sample comprised peripheral blood. The TCR was taken from a woman aged 55-69 years with acute or convalescent COVID-19. The chain employs TRBV5-1 and TRBJ2-7; a possible D gene is TRBD2 (5 bases). The CDR3: CASSSGVRTEGHEQYF. In DNA, the CDR3 is TGCGCCAGCAGCAGTGGGGTTAGGACTGAGGGCCACGAGCAGTACTTC.